This T cell receptor beta chain was recovered during a study of T cell changes during pregnancy in multiple sclerosis. The germline V gene has CDR1 GTSNPN and CDR2 SVGIG (reference sequence). The CDR3 runs to 13 residues. V lost 3 bases, J lost 7 bases, and 5 bases stayed unmatched. Profiling relied on immunoSEQ multiplex PCR, and the TCRdb table lists in-frame clones only, not all of them. The sample has some 40,000 clones; 75% to 95% are singletons. The TCR sequence derives from a female donor in good health, enrolled as a control in a pregnancy study. The chain combines TRBV30 with TRBJ1-5; TRBD1 matches at 8 bases. The material sequenced was CD4+ T cells from peripheral blood mononuclear cells, taken in the third trimester of pregnancy. Here the CDR3 DNA reads TGTGCCTGGAGCCAGGGGGCAGTCCAGCCCCAGCATTTT. Translation gives CAWSQGAVQPQHF.